The T cell receptor (beta chain) described here comes from a study of shared T cell receptors in the human thymus listed by TCRdb under 2021. In the study overall: The study examined how self-reactive, shared T-cell receptor alpha chains are generated in the human thymus.

The receptor library was made with the immunoSEQ multiplex PCR assay. What TCRdb holds here is the immuneACCESS table cut down to in-frame rearrangements. Part of the clones is not present; checked against another copy, under half of the missing clones reflect an unresolved V gene, and the others are unexplained. For this sample there are roughly 710,000 clones; 80% to 90% appear just once. The ten top clones hold around 0.0094% of the sample. The CDR3 holds 16 amino acids from the cysteine to the phenylalanine. CDR3 DNA only is kept here, 48 bases in frame from base 1. For CDR1 and CDR2, the germline V gene lists SGHDN and FVKESK. V lost 2 bases and J lost 6 bases, and the count of bases not matched to a germline gene is 9. As for this clone: Its antigen remains undetermined. No much larger clonotype is one base removed from it; base qualities were not supplied.

These data are also associated with another study on human thymus T cells. From the second report: The donors were immunologically healthy infants in Finland who had open corrective cardiac surgery for congenital heart defects. The thymus tissue came from surgical resects taken out during corrective cardiac surgery. V and J gene segment usage appeared biased in both thymic and peripheral blood repertoires. According to the related research, thymic TCR repertoires were highly overlapping among unrelated individuals. The study characterized TCR alpha and beta repertoires from seven to nine infant thymus samples and a few related peripheral blood samples. The infant donors were about 6 to 244 days old, and the cohort included six or seven males and a couple of females. Thymocytes were released mechanically from tissue and stored at -70 °C as pellets of about 10-34 million cells. A QIAsymphony instrument was used to extract genomic DNA from frozen cell pellets. Using the immunoSEQ multiplex PCR assay, the TCRB and TCRAD loci were amplified from a standardized quantity of quality-controlled genomic DNA. The amplicons spanned the V(D)J region and were long enough to cover the CDR3 and allow V and J genes to be identified. The commercial immunoSEQ service was used to sequence amplicons on an Illumina platform. Primer bias and sequencing errors were corrected as previously described, and TCRAD and TCRB were defined on the basis of the IMGT database. immunoSEQ Analyzer 3.0 and VDJTools were used for repertoire analysis, which covered basic statistics, V/J segment usage, diversity estimates, rarefaction and pairwise overlap. To estimate diversity, the Chao1, ChaoE, Efron-Thisted, Shannon and inverse Simpson indices were applied, and diversity was also estimated on datasets down-sampled to the smallest sample. Repertoire overlap used strict matching of CDR3 nucleotide sequence, V gene and J gene, with Jaccard-based multidimensional scaling clustering. On average, thymus samples gave about 810,000 unique TCRB clonotypes, whereas blood samples gave 80,000 to 85,000.

Sequencing input: thymocytes. The rearrangement combines TRBV14 with TRBJ2-1; a stretch of 8 junction bases matches TRBD1. This sequence originates from a girl less than two years old with a congenital heart defect. Donor details come from another sample of the same person, matched by shared clones. Here is the DNA: TGTGCCAGCAGCCAAAAGCGTAGGACAGGGATCAATGAGCAGTTCTTC. This sequence encodes CASSQKRRTGINEQFF. Here the CDR3 is joined to the reference TRBV14 and TRBJ2-1 genes, and the full variable domain is: EAGVTQFPSHSVIEKGQTVTLRCDPISGHDNLYWYRRVMGKEIKFLLHFVKESKQDESGMPNNRFLAERTGGTYSTLKVQPAELEDSGVYFCASSQKRRTGINEQFFGPGTRLTVL.